This paragraph covers one T cell receptor (beta chain) sequence. The antigen is not known. This sample is drawn from a study of early T cells in non-severe SARS-CoV-2 infection. Study summary: Sequencing targeted bulk RNA from unsorted whole blood, leaving chains unpaired. Study-wide points: VDJdb matching, biased toward anti-spike CD8 responses, missed private and CD4 specificities.

CDR1 is MNHEY and CDR2 is SMNVEV in the germline V gene (reference sequence). The V and J ends lost 6 bases and 0 bases respectively, with 12 bases between them. The CDR3 loop spans 14 amino acids. Molecules of cDNA were individually given unique molecular identifiers that were attached to them. One entry per CDR3 protein, called by TCRdb with MiXCR from the 5' RACE reads. The sample carries 55,000 to 70,000 distinct CDR3 sequences, 10% recorded once. The sequenced material came from whole blood. This receptor was taken from an adult who was a healthcare worker with PCR-confirmed SARS-CoV-2 infection or an uninfected control (not recorded which). This rearrangement joins TRBV27 to TRBJ2-7; D not certain. The CDR3 bases are TGTGCCAGCAGAGAGGTAAAGAGCTCCTACGAGCAGTACTTC. Translating it yields CASREVKSSYEQYF.